This is a list of T cell receptor beta chains from one sample in a study of blood T cell repertoires in COVID-19. Libraries were prepared by immunoSEQ multiplex PCR; TCRdb keeps only in-frame clonotypes and omits some of them. The sample lists 87,000 or so clones; about nine tenths were seen once. Specimen: peripheral blood. The receptors here all came from a woman of 80 years or more with acute or convalescent COVID-19. Both conserved end residues are part of each CDR3. D genes are given only for firm matches. Only part of the rows carry a size: once, few, many, or a class if the clone is expanded.

TRBJ1-3,-,-,TRBV6-1,TGTGCCAGCAGTGAAAGACTTTGGCTAGCCATATATTTT,CASSERLWLAIYF
TRBJ1-1,-,TRBD1,TRBV18,TGTGCCAGCTCACCACAGGGGGCGGACACTGAAGCTTTCTTT,CASSPQGADTEAFF
TRBJ1-3,-,-,TRBV21-1,TGTGCCAGCAGCAAATACGACAGGGCTGGAAACACCATATATTTT,CASSKYDRAGNTIYF
TRBJ2-7,-,TRBD2,TRBV5-1,TGCGCCAGCAGCCACGGGACTAGCGGCTTGGGGGAGCAGTACTTC,CASSHGTSGLGEQYF
TRBJ1-6,-,-,TRBV6-6,TGTGCCAGCACAAAGACAGGAGCCTATAATTCACCCCTCCACTTT,CASTKTGAYNSPLHF
TRBJ1-1,-,TRBD1,TRBV18,TGTGCCAGCTCACCCCGGAGGACAGGGAACACTGAAGCTTTCTTT,CASSPRRTGNTEAFF
TRBJ2-7,once,-,TRBV6-6,TGTGCCAGCACTGAGGGAGGAGGTACACGTACCTACGAGCAGTACTTC,CASTEGGGTRTYEQYF
TRBJ2-7,-,-,TRBV3-1/TRBV3-2,TGTGCCAGCAGCTACCTGGGGCCCTCCTACGAGCAGTACTTC,CASSYLGPSYEQYF
TRBJ1-2,once,TRBD1,TRBV6-6,TGTGCCAGCAGTGGGACAGACTATGGCTACACCTTC,CASSGTDYGYTF
TRBJ1-1,-,-,TRBV27,TGTGCCAGCAGTTCCACAGGTGTCTCGGGGAACACTGAAGCTTTCTTT,CASSSTGVSGNTEAFF
TRBJ2-1,once,TRBD2,TRBV7-3,TGTGCCAGCAGCCAAGGACTAGCGGGATTCAATGAGCAGTTCTTC,CASSQGLAGFNEQFF
TRBJ1-1,-,-,TRBV6-5,TGTGCCAGCAGAACAGGGTGGAGCACTGAAGCTTTCTTT,CASRTGWSTEAFF
TRBJ1-1,-,-,TRBV6-4,TGTGCCAGCAGCGCACAGGAGGGCACTGAAGCTTTCTTT,CASSAQEGTEAFF
TRBJ2-7,-,TRBD1,TRBV6-5,TGTGCCAGCAGTTCCACCGGGACAGGGGGCTACGAGCAGTACTTC,CASSSTGTGGYEQYF
TRBJ2-1,-,TRBD2,TRBV10-3,TGTGCCATCAGTCAACTAGCGGGGGGCTCCAACTCCTACAATGAGCAGTTCTTC,CAISQLAGGSNSYNEQFF
TRBJ1-5,once,-,TRBV30,TGTGCCTGGAGTCACGGAGGCAAGACGGTTCAGCCCCAGCATTTT,CAWSHGGKTVQPQHF
TRBJ2-7,few,-,TRBV6-5,TGTGCCAGCGCAGAAGCGGCAAGCTCCTACGAGCAGTACTTC,CASAEAASSYEQYF
TRBJ1-5,-,TRBD1,TRBV6-5,TGTGCCAGCAGGGAGGGAGCAGGGGGCAGTCAGCCCCAGCATTTT,CASREGAGGSQPQHF
TRBJ1-5,-,TRBD1,TRBV6-1,TGTGCCAGCAGTGAGACAGGGTACCAGCCCCAGCATTTT,CASSETGYQPQHF
TRBJ2-1,once,TRBD1,TRBV19,TGTGCCAGCACAACCGGGACAGGGGGAACCAATGAGCAGTTCTTC,CASTTGTGGTNEQFF
TRBJ2-7,once,-,TRBV5-1,TGCGCCAGCAGCTTACAGGGTTCCTACGAGCAGTACTTC,CASSLQGSYEQYF
TRBJ1-2,-,-,TRBV25-1,TGTGCCAGCAGTGCTTGGGGGGACTATGGCTACACCTTC,CASSAWGDYGYTF
TRBJ1-4,-,TRBD1,TRBV5-1,TGCGCCAGCAGCTTGGCCGGAGGGGGCGGGGAAAAACTGTTTTTT,CASSLAGGGGEKLFF
TRBJ1-2,-,-,TRBV30,TGTGCCTGGAGTGTTGAGGGGGTAAGAGGCTACACCTTC,CAWSVEGVRGYTF
TRBJ2-5,-,-,TRBV10-3,TGTGCCATCAGTGACCCCCGGCAGGGAAGGGAGACCCAGTACTTC,CAISDPRQGRETQYF
TRBJ2-5,few,TRBD1,TRBV30,TGTGCCTGGAGTCTCCGGACAGGGGGCATAGAGACCCAGTACTTC,CAWSLRTGGIETQYF
TRBJ2-3,-,-,TRBV4-1,TGCGCCAGCAGAAGGGACACGAGCACAGATACGCAGTATTTT,CASRRDTSTDTQYF
TRBJ1-1,-,TRBD1,TRBV12-5,TGTGCTAGTGGTTTGTTCCGGACAGGGATGAACACTGAAGCTTTCTTT,CASGLFRTGMNTEAFF
TRBJ1-3,once,TRBD1,TRBV7-8,TGTGCCAGCAGTCGCTGGACAGGGGGCACCTTCGGAAACACCATATATTTT,CASSRWTGGTFGNTIYF
TRBJ2-1,once,TRBD2,TRBV4-1,TGCGCCAGCAGCCTGACTAGCGGAAGCTCCTACAATGAGCAGTTCTTC,CASSLTSGSSYNEQFF
TRBJ2-3,-,-,TRBV11-2,TGTGCCAGCAGCTTAACCACTAGCACAGATACGCAGTATTTT,CASSLTTSTDTQYF
TRBJ1-3,-,TRBD1,TRBV20-1,TGCAGTGCTAGTACAGGGGGTTCGGGAAACACCATATATTTT,CSASTGGSGNTIYF
TRBJ1-4,-,-,TRBV5-1,TGCGCCAGCAGCTTGCCCCAGACGGGGGGAAATGAAAAACTGTTTTTT,CASSLPQTGGNEKLFF
TRBJ2-5,-,-,TRBV5-6,TGTGCCAGCAGCCACCGGGCTGGGAGGACCCAGTACTTC,CASSHRAGRTQYF
TRBJ2-1,-,TRBD2,TRBV5-8,TGTGCCAGCAGCTCCCCCGGACTAGCGGGAGTGGCCCCAGAGCAGTTCTTC,CASSSPGLAGVAPEQFF
TRBJ2-3,-,TRBD1,TRBV6-5,TGTGCCGCTAAAGGGGGCAGCGATACGCAGTATTTT,CAAKGGSDTQYF
TRBJ1-2,-,TRBD1,TRBV5-4,TGTGCCAGCAGCTTCCGGGACAGAGCTAACTATGGCTACACCTTC,CASSFRDRANYGYTF
TRBJ1-2,few,TRBD1,TRBV29-1,TGCAGCGTTTTCATGACCGGGACAGGGGGCTCGTCTAACTATGGCTACACCTTC,CSVFMTGTGGSSNYGYTF
TRBJ1-3,-,-,TRBV18,TGTGCCAGCTCACCGGTCGAGGTTCAGGGGGGAAACACCATATATTTT,CASSPVEVQGGNTIYF
TRBJ1-2,-,-,TRBV5-6,TGTGCCAGCAGCTTGGAGCGGGCTGACTATGGCTACACCTTC,CASSLERADYGYTF
TRBJ1-1,-,TRBD1,TRBV20-1,TGCAGTGCTAGTTTCCCGGGACAGGGGAACACTGAAGCTTTCTTT,CSASFPGQGNTEAFF
TRBJ1-1,-,TRBD1,TRBV6-5,TGTGCCAGCAGTAACGACAGGGCGGTAGCTTTCTTT,CASSNDRAVAFF
TRBJ2-5,-,TRBD2,TRBV7-2,TGTGCCAGCAGCTCGGACGGGGGGGGCGGAGGGACCCAGTACTTC,CASSSDGGGGGTQYF
TRBJ2-1,-,TRBD2,TRBV15,TGTGCCACCAGCAGAGAACGGGGGGGCTATGAGCAGTTCTTC,CATSRERGGYEQFF